These T cell receptor beta chains were read from a single sample in a study of T cell responses to AZD1222 COVID-19 vaccine. Assay: immunoSEQ multiplex PCR; the TCRdb copy retains only in-frame clones and omits some. The profile shows approximately 140,000 clones, more than 85% of them singletons. Sequencing used peripheral blood, obtained on day 0 of AZD1222 vaccination. These receptor sequences come from an adult in good health. Each CDR3 is given with its conserved first and last residue. The order of the fields is J gene, CDR3 length, V gene, D gene, CDR3 protein. D genes are given only for firm matches.

>TRBJ2-5|17|TRBV30|-
CAWSVFAVFFGLETQYF
>TRBJ2-5|16|TRBV7-2|-
CASSPISGARGETQYF
>TRBJ2-3|12|TRBV12-3/TRBV12-4|-
CASSLVTDTQYF
>TRBJ2-2|16|TRBV7-3|TRBD2
CASSTLSSGGTGELFF
>TRBJ1-5|15|TRBV19|TRBD1
CASSPRTGFSKPQHF
>TRBJ2-2|11|TRBV30|-
CAWSRSGELFF
>TRBJ1-2|10|TRBV3-1/TRBV3-2|-
CASSQVYGTF
>TRBJ2-5|12|TRBV3-1/TRBV3-2|-
CASSQGPETQYF
>TRBJ1-2|17|TRBV6-2/TRBV6-3|-
CASSYSRLGGRSDGYTF
>TRBJ1-2|14|TRBV5-1|-
CASSGAGQGYGYTF
>TRBJ1-1|14|TRBV29-1|-
CSVDGGSYVPEAFF
>TRBJ2-1|12|TRBV4-1|-
CASSQEVGEQFF
>TRBJ1-2|13|TRBV3-1/TRBV3-2|-
CASSQASFEGYTF
>TRBJ2-6|17|TRBV5-6|-
CASSLLTEFSGANVLTF
>TRBJ2-6|17|TRBV6-1|-
CASSEVTGTAGANVLTF
>TRBJ1-5|15|TRBV19|TRBD1
CASTLRGGRDQPQHF
>TRBJ1-2|17|TRBV23-1|-
CASSQRRRLGSYYGYTF
>TRBJ2-7|13|TRBV18|TRBD2
CASLRAGSYEQYF
>TRBJ2-7|12|TRBV5-5|-
CASSPPSAEQYF
>TRBJ1-2|15|TRBV3-1/TRBV3-2|-
CASRGQGRGNYGYTF
>TRBJ2-2|16|TRBV18|TRBD1
CASSPPGTDLTGELFF
>TRBJ1-6|11|TRBV2|-
CASRTPAPLHF
>TRBJ2-1|15|TRBV27|TRBD2
CASSSLAGDTHEQFF
>TRBJ2-7|13|TRBV6-5|-
CASRYTSSYEQYF
>TRBJ2-3|12|TRBV29-1|-
CSARTSTDTQYF
>TRBJ1-5|15|TRBV10-3|-
CAISEGTANNQPQHF
>TRBJ1-5|13|TRBV30|-
CAWNAGNNQPQHF
>TRBJ2-7|17|TRBV6-1|-
CASSDPGLPTNDGEQYF
>TRBJ2-1|15|TRBV3-1/TRBV3-2|TRBD2
CASSPGAGGADEQFF
>TRBJ2-7|12|TRBV12-3/TRBV12-4|-
CASSTQGSEQYF
>TRBJ2-3|16|TRBV7-3|TRBD2
CASSLILAGGRDTQYF
>TRBJ2-3|15|TRBV11-2|-
CASSPDGRTADTQYF
>TRBJ2-1|14|TRBV30|TRBD2
CAWSLLADRGEQFF
>TRBJ2-6|15|TRBV14|-
CASSQFRGTANVLTF
>TRBJ2-1|15|TRBV21-1|-
CASSKGPPLAKPQFF